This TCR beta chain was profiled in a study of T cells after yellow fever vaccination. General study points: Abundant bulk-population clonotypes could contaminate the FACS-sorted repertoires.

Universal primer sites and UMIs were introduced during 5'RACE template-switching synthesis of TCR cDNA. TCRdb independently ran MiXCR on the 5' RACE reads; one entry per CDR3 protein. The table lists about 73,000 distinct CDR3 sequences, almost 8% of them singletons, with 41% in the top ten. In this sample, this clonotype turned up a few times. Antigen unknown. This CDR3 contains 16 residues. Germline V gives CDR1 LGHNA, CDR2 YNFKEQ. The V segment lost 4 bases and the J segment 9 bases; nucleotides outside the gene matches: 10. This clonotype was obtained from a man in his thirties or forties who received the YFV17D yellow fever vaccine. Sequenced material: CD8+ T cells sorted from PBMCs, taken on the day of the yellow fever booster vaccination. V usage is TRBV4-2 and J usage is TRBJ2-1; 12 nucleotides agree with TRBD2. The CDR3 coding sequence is TGTGCCAGCAGCCCCCGGACTAGCGGGGAGTCCGGTGAGCAGTTCTTC. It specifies CASSPRTSGESGEQFF.